Presented here are 30 T cell receptor beta chains from one specimen sequenced in a study of T cells after yellow fever vaccination. TCRdb called the 5' RACE reads again in MiXCR, with one record for every CDR3 protein. Altogether roughly 520,000 distinct CDR3 sequences are present, 21% being singletons, with the ten largest covering around 17%. This material consisted of PBMCs, taken approximately 20 days after the first yellow fever vaccination. All receptors derive from a man younger than 35 who received the YFV17D yellow fever vaccine.

Only a few counts were recorded for this clonotype. The V and J genes are TRBV7-9 and TRBJ2-7, with 8 bases identical to TRBD1. CDR3 length: 15 residues. V trimming: 4 bases; J trimming: 6 bases; junction bases outside the gene matches: 11. Germline lookup yields CDR1 SEHNR and CDR2 FQNEAQ (reference sequence). The CDR3 nucleotides read TGTGCCAGCAGCTCCGACAGGGGCCATGGTACCGAGCAGTACTTC. Translated: CASSSDRGHGTEQYF.

The chain couples TRBV5-1 to TRBJ2-2, with 7 bases aligning to TRBD2. Losses at the gene ends were 5 bases for V and 0 bases for J; bases not matched to a gene: 4. This CDR3 is built from 15 residues. The germline gives CDR1 SGHRS, CDR2 YFSETQ. The CDR3 reads CASRSLATNTGELFF. Written as DNA, the CDR3 is TGCGCCAGCAGGTCACTAGCGACGAACACCGGGGAGCTGTTTTTT. The whole variable domain, filled in from reference TRBV5-1 and TRBJ2-2, reads KAGVTQTPRYLIKTRGQQVTLSCSPISGHRSVSWYQQTPGQGLQFLFEYFSETQRNKGNFPGRFSGRQFSNSRSEMNVSTLELGDSALYLCASRSLATNTGELFFGEGSRLTVL.

This sequence joins TRBV6-1 and TRBJ1-5; the match to TRBD1 covers 10 bases. Germline CDR1 and CDR2: MNHNS and SASEGT. The V segment lost 4 bases and the J segment 5 bases; nucleotides outside the gene matches: 8. There are 16 residues in the CDR3. CDR3 protein: CASSAGTGAPDQPQHF. CDR3 coding DNA: TGTGCCAGCAGTGCCGGGACAGGGGCTCCGGATCAGCCCCAGCATTTT.

In its sample, this clonotype was seen a few times. The V gene is TRBV20-1, the J gene TRBJ2-2, with 8 bases that match TRBD2. With 0 bases clipped from V and 2 bases from J, the junction kept 5 bases outside the gene matches. This CDR3 comprises 16 residues. The germline V gene encodes CDR1 DFQATT and CDR2 SNEGSKA (reference sequence). The CDR3 nucleotides read TGCAGTGCTAGAGATCCGCGGGGGGATAACACCGGGGAGCTGTTTTTT. Translation: CSARDPRGDNTGELFF.

There are a few counts of this clonotype. CDR3 sequence reads: CASSQIGELFF. The CDR3 nucleotides read TGTGCCAGCAGCCAAATTGGGGAGCTGTTTTTT. The chain joins TRBV3-1 to TRBJ2-2; no clear D. The CDR3 runs to 11 residues. Germline-derived CDR1 and CDR2 are LGHDT and YNNKEL (reference sequence). Trimming took off 2 bases at V and 8 bases at J, with 3 bases between the two ends.

This clonotype was counted many times. The rearrangement uses TRBV15 and TRBJ2-1, with D perhaps TRBD1 (6 bases). Germline values: CDR1 LNHNV, CDR2 YYDKDF (reference sequence). The CDR3 covers 15 residues. Trimming pared 3 bases from V and 4 bases from J, leaving 13 bases between. CDR3 region: CATSSGQRNYNEQFF. The CDR3 DNA reads TGTGCCACCAGCAGCGGACAGAGGAATTACAATGAGCAGTTCTTC.

The chain couples TRBV9 to TRBJ1-1; D remains unclear. V was shortened by 0 bases and J by 0 bases, with 9 bases between the two germline ends. Per germline, CDR1 SGDLS and CDR2 YYNGEE. The length of the CDR3 is 15 residues. CDR3 bases: TGTGCCAGCAGCGTAGAGCTTAACATGAACACTGAAGCTTTCTTT. Protein product: CASSVELNMNTEAFF. The full variable domain, completed using reference TRBV9 and TRBJ1-1, is DSGVTQTPKHLITATGQRVTLRCSPRSGDLSVYWYQQSLDQGLQFLIQYYNGEERAKGNILERFSAQQFPDLHSELNLSSLELGDSALYFCASSVELNMNTEAFFGQGTRLTVV.

V usage is TRBV11-2 and J usage is TRBJ1-4, with D maybe TRBD1 (5 bases). Looked up from germline, CDR1 is SGHAT and CDR2 is FQNNGV. There are 14 residues in the CDR3. V lost 5 bases to trimming and J lost 8 bases, with 15 bases between them. This CDR3 reads CASSKAGRDEKLFF. CDR3 DNA: TGTGCCAGCAGCAAGGCTGGGAGGGACGAAAAACTGTTTTTT.

This clonotype was observed many times. This chain links TRBV5-1 with TRBJ2-2, with TRBD2 matching 8 bases. This CDR3 comprises 15 residues. Germline loops: CDR1 SGHRS, CDR2 YFSETQ. V lost 4 bases to trimming and J lost 3 bases; unmatched junction nucleotides: 5. This CDR3 is CASSHGLAYTGELFF. The CDR3 nucleotides read TGCGCCAGCAGCCATGGACTAGCTTACACCGGGGAGCTGTTTTTT. The full variable domain, with the rest looked up from reference TRBV5-1 and TRBJ2-2, is KAGVTQTPRYLIKTRGQQVTLSCSPISGHRSVSWYQQTPGQGLQFLFEYFSETQRNKGNFPGRFSGRQFSNSRSEMNVSTLELGDSALYLCASSHGLAYTGELFFGEGSRLTVL.

The chain uses TRBV19 and TRBJ2-2; D may be TRBD1 (6 bases). Germline values: CDR1 LNHDA, CDR2 SQIVND (reference sequence). Trimming pared 1 base from V and 5 bases from J, leaving 11 bases between. The CDR3 loop spans 15 amino acids. The CDR3 DNA reads as TGTGCCAGTAGTATAGGCCAGGGGTGGACCGGGGAGCTGTTTTTT. This encodes CASSIGQGWTGELFF.

This clonotype was observed a few times. The CDR3 sequence is CASSQGQGTSWPQHF. The CDR3 DNA sequence: TGCGCCAGCAGCCAAGGACAGGGCACGTCTTGGCCCCAGCATTTT. This sequence joins TRBV4-1 and TRBJ1-5, with 7 bases lining up with TRBD1. The CDR3 has 15 residues. The V gene end was trimmed by 1 base and the J gene end by 9 bases; junction bases not matched to a gene: 9. The germline V gene has CDR1 MGHRA and CDR2 YSYEKL.

The chain uses TRBV18 and TRBJ2-7, with TRBD2 identical over 8 bases. The germline V gene encodes CDR1 KGHSH and CDR2 LQKENI. This CDR3 region has 16 residues. With V trimmed by 6 bases and J by 0 bases, 10 bases remained unmatched. Here the CDR3 DNA reads TGTGCCAGCTCTCCGACGGCGGGGGGCCACTCCTACGAGCAGTACGTC. Encoded protein: CASSPTAGGHSYEQYV.

The chain combines TRBV4-3 with TRBJ2-3; 9 bases line up with TRBD2. The germline CDR1 and CDR2 sequences are LGHNA and YSLEER. CDR3 length equals 15 residues. The V gene end was trimmed by 4 bases and the J gene end by 2 bases; junction bases not matched to a gene: 4. The chain's CDR3 is CASSRGLAITDTQYF. CDR3 bases: TGCGCCAGCAGCCGAGGACTAGCGATCACAGATACGCAGTATTTT.

J is TRBJ2-1 and V is TRBV6-2 or TRBV6-3; TRBD2 aligns across 8 bases. V shed 7 bases, J shed 4 bases, and the junction held 9 bases outside the gene matches. This CDR3 has 15 amino acids. Germline V CDR1 and CDR2: MNHEY, SVGEGT. CDR3 DNA sequence: TGTGCCAGCACCATCGGCGGGGGGACTTACAATGAGCAGTTCTTC. Protein product: CASTIGGGTYNEQFF.

The chain combines TRBV6-5 with TRBJ2-3; tentatively, D is TRBD1 or TRBD2 (6 bases each). This CDR3 spans 14 amino acids. The V gene's germline CDR1 is MNHEY and CDR2 SVGAGI. V gave up 0 bases and J gave up 9 bases, with 13 bases separating them. The CDR3 region has the DNA TGTGCCAGCAGTTACTCGATGCTGGGGGGCACGCAGTATTTT. This codes for CASSYSMLGGTQYF.

The chain has TRBV6-5 and TRBJ2-3; TRBD2 matches at 7 bases. Trimming removed 3 bases from V and 6 bases from J; junction bases left unmatched: 6. CDR3 length: 14 residues. Per the germline V gene, CDR1 is MNHEY and CDR2 is SVGAGI. CDR3 in amino acids: CASSYKRGGDTQYF. CDR3 sequence (DNA): TGTGCCAGCAGTTATAAGCGGGGAGGGGATACGCAGTATTTT.

The V and J genes are TRBV5-1 and TRBJ1-4; D gene ambiguous. V dropped 5 bases and J dropped 0 bases, with 5 bases sitting between them. The CDR3 runs to 13 residues. Germline CDR1 is SGHRS and CDR2 is YFSETQ. This CDR3 reads CASRVATNEKLFF. The CDR3 nucleotides are TGCGCCAGCAGGGTAGCAACTAATGAAAAACTGTTTTTT.

V usage is TRBV20-1 and J usage is TRBJ2-3; 12 nucleotides match TRBD2. The CDR3 runs 14 residues. Germline V gene data show CDR1 as DFQATT and CDR2 as SNEGSKA (reference sequence). The trim removed 4 bases at V and 4 bases at J, leaving 3 bases unmatched. CDR3 bases: TGCAGTGCTAACCTAGCGGGGGGGTCAGATACGCAGTATTTT. It specifies CSANLAGGSDTQYF.

This clonotype was detected a few times. V is TRBV7-8 and J is TRBJ1-5; D remains unclear. In germline, CDR1 is SGHVS, CDR2 FQNEAQ. The V gene lost 5 bases and the J gene lost 2 bases, with 13 bases spanning the gap. This CDR3 has 15 amino acids. The CDR3 bases are TGTGCCAGCAGCCTAGACCGGTACGGCAATCAGCCCCAGCATTTT. This translates into CASSLDRYGNQPQHF.

The chain links TRBV7-9 to TRBJ1-1; 7 positions match TRBD1. Germline values: CDR1 SEHNR, CDR2 FQNEAQ (reference sequence). Unmatched junction bases numbered 7, after V lost 5 bases and J lost 1 base. The CDR3 is made up of 15 amino acids. The CDR3 sequence is CASSLIRDRNTEAFF. CDR3 nucleotides: TGTGCCAGCAGCCTAATCCGGGACAGGAACACTGAAGCTTTCTTT.

In its sample, this clonotype was seen many times. The rearrangement links TRBV5-1 to TRBJ2-7; 7 nucleotides match TRBD1. Losses at the gene ends were 4 bases for V and 6 bases for J; bases not matched to a gene: 7. The length of the CDR3 is 13 residues. Germline V gives CDR1 SGHRS, CDR2 YFSETQ. CDR3 in amino acids: CASSRSWDSEQYF. The DNA of the CDR3 is TGCGCCAGCAGCAGGTCTTGGGACAGCGAGCAGTACTTC.

The V and J genes are TRBV6-2 or TRBV6-3 and TRBJ2-2; D is uncertain. V lost 4 bases, J lost 4 bases, and 7 bases lay in between. The CDR3 is made up of 13 amino acids. Germline lookup yields CDR1 MNHEY and CDR2 SVGEGT. DNA of the CDR3: TGTGCCAGCAGTTCCCTGCTCACCGGGGAGCTGTTTTTT. It is translated as CASSSLLTGELFF.

The table lists this clonotype with many counts. As DNA, the CDR3 is TGTGCCAGCAGCTCTCCTGAGGAATTTACGCAGTATTTT. This sequence encodes CASSSPEEFTQYF. The chain has TRBV4-2 and TRBJ2-3; D is unclear. The germline CDR1 and CDR2 sequences are LGHNA and YNFKEQ. This CDR3 has 13 amino acids. Trimming cost V 5 bases and J 8 bases, with 14 bases left between them.

The chain carries TRBV6-5 and TRBJ2-1, with 12 nucleotides matching TRBD2. Germline CDR1 and CDR2: MNHEY and SVGAGI. V lost 2 bases to trimming and J lost 7 bases; unmatched junction nucleotides: 3. This CDR3 comprises 15 residues. The CDR3 is CASSYLAGGTNEQFF. The CDR3 DNA follows: TGTGCCAGCAGTTACCTAGCGGGGGGGACGAATGAGCAGTTCTTC.

The chain combines TRBV2 with TRBJ2-2; TRBD2 is a possible D gene (7 bases). Trimming removed 10 bases at V and 6 bases at J, with 21 bases between. Looked up from germline, CDR1 is SNHLY and CDR2 is FYNNEI. This CDR3 contains 15 residues. CDR3 in amino acids: CANTRGGTMAGELFF. DNA for the CDR3: TGTGCCAACACGCGAGGGGGGACTATGGCCGGGGAGCTGTTTTTT.

The chain recombines TRBV25-1 with TRBJ2-7; D remains ambiguous. This CDR3 comprises 14 residues. CDR1 is MGHDK and CDR2 is SYGVNS in the germline V gene. V shed 5 bases and J shed 3 bases, with 14 bases lying between them. The CDR3: CASSPSEDSYEQYF. The CDR3 DNA reads TGTGCCAGCAGTCCCTCCGAGGATAGCTACGAGCAGTACTTC.

The table lists this clonotype with a few counts. The V call is TRBV12-3 or TRBV12-4, the J call TRBJ1-1, with 7 bases that match TRBD1. The V segment lost 4 bases and the J segment 5 bases; nucleotides outside the gene matches: 4. The CDR3 runs 13 residues. DNA for the CDR3: TGTGCCAGCAGTTCACAGGGGTGGACTGAAGCTTTCTTT. The encoded protein is CASSSQGWTEAFF.

In this sample, this clonotype turned up a few times. V and J are TRBV7-9 and TRBJ1-2; D is unclear. Germline CDR1 and CDR2: SEHNR and FQNEAQ (reference sequence). The V end was cut by 8 bases, the J end by 2 bases, with 6 bases between. This CDR3 has 11 amino acids. This CDR3 reads CASLQNYGYTF. The CDR3 DNA is TGTGCCAGCCTTCAAAACTATGGCTACACCTTC.

This clonotype showed up many times. This chain joins TRBV20-1 and TRBJ1-1; the D gene is possibly TRBD1 (6 bases). The CDR3 extends over 14 amino acids. Germline CDR1 DFQATT, CDR2 SNEGSKA (reference sequence). The V end was cut by 6 bases, the J end by 4 bases, with 18 bases between. CDR3 sequence (DNA): TGCAGTGCCTTAGCCCCACAGGGAGGCACTGAAGCTTTCTTT. Protein: CSALAPQGGTEAFF.

Of note for this clonotype: Just one base apart from a much larger clone, this may be a read error. This sequence joins TRBV13 and TRBJ2-3; D is unclear. Trimming took 1 base from V and 2 from J, leaving 4 bases between them. Per germline, CDR1 PRHDT and CDR2 FYEKMQ (reference sequence). The CDR3 length is 13 residues. CDR3 sequence (DNA): TGTGCCAGCAGCTTAGAACCCACAGATACGCAGTATTTT. It encodes CASSLEPTDTQYF.